What follows is one TCR beta chain and its context. Per germline, CDR1 LNHDA and CDR2 SQIVND (reference sequence). The CDR3 extends over 14 amino acids. Trimming removed 2 bases from V and 3 bases from J, with 8 bases in between. The sample belongs to a study of blood T cell repertoires in COVID-19. Looking at the study overall: PBMCs, B-cell-depleted T cells, or T cells provided the cDNA or gDNA that made up the material.

TCRdb keeps only in-frame clones here, not all; method: immunoSEQ multiplex PCR. The sample holds about 41,000 clones, around nine tenths seen once. Sequenced: peripheral blood. The V gene is TRBV19, the J gene TRBJ1-5, with D possibly matching TRBD1 (5 bases). The receptor was isolated from a man aged 35 to 55 with COVID-19, enrolled during active disease. This CDR3 reads CASSIRGFNQPQHF. The CDR3, as DNA: TGTGCCAGTAGTATAAGGGGCTTCAATCAGCCCCAGCATTTT.